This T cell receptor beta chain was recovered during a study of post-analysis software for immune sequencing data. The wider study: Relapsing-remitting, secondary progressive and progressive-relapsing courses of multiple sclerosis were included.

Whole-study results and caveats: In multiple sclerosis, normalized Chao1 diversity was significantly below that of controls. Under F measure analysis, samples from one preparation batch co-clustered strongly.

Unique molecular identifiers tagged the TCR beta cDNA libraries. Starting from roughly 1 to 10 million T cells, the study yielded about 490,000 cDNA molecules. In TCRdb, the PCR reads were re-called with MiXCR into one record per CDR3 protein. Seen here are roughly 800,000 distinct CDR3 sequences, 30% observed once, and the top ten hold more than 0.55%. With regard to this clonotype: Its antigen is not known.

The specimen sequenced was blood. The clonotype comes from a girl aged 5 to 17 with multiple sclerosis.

The CDR3 sequence is CSARVREFSEQFF. For the CDR3, the DNA is TGCAGTGCTAGAGTACGGGAGTTTAGTGAGCAGTTCTTC. V gene TRBV20-1 combines with J gene TRBJ2-1; tentatively, D is TRBD2 (6 bases). There are 13 residues in the CDR3. The germline V gene encodes CDR1 DFQATT and CDR2 SNEGSKA (reference sequence). Trimming stripped 1 base from V and 9 bases from J, with 13 bases between.